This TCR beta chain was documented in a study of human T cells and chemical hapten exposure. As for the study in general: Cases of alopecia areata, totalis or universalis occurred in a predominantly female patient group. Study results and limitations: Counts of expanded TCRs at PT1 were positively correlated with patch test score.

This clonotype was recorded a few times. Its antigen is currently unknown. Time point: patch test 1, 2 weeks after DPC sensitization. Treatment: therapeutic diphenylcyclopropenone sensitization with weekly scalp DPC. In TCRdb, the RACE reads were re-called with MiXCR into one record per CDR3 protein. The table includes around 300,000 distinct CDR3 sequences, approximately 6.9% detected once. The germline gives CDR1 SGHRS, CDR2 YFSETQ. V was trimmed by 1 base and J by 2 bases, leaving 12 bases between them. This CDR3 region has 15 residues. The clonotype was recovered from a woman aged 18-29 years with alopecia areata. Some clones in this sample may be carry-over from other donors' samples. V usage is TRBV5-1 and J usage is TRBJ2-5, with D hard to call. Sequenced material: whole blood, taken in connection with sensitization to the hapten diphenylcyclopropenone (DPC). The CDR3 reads CASSLLGQTQETQYF. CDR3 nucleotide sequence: TGCGCCAGCAGCTTGCTCGGCCAGACACAAGAGACCCAGTACTTC.